A selection of T cell receptor beta chains follows, all from one sample in a study of control samples from healthy donors and cancer patients. Libraries were prepared by immunoSEQ multiplex PCR; TCRdb keeps only in-frame clonotypes and omits some of them. The sample records more than 100,000 clones, approximately 90% being singletons. The sequenced sample was blood. These receptors were taken from a man aged 18 to 29 in good health. CDR3s include the opening cysteine and the closing phenylalanine or tryptophan. The D gene is left open where the match is weak. Clone size is not always given. Where it is, it says once, few, many or a class for expanded clones.

clone_size	v_call	j_call	d_call	cdr3_aa	cdr3_nt
.	TRBV7-9	TRBJ2-7	TRBD2	CASSLGSGGERSYEQYF	TGTGCCAGCAGCTTAGGTAGCGGGGGAGAAAGGTCCTACGAGCAGTACTTC
.	TRBV11-3	TRBJ1-2	TRBD1	CASSPEGGTGYGYTF	TGTGCCAGCAGCCCCGAGGGCGGGACAGGCTATGGCTACACCTTC
.	TRBV5-5	TRBJ2-1	TRBD2	CASSEDSGGRGNEQFF	TGTGCCAGCAGCGAGGATAGCGGGGGGCGCGGCAATGAGCAGTTCTTC
.	TRBV10-3	TRBJ1-4	.	CAISQTGRNEKLFF	TGTGCCATCAGTCAGACAGGTCGGAATGAAAAACTGTTTTTT
.	TRBV27	TRBJ2-5	TRBD2	CASSLVRGVQETQYF	TGTGCCAGCAGTTTAGTGCGGGGGGTCCAAGAGACCCAGTACTTC
.	TRBV27	TRBJ1-6	.	CASSYGSSPLHF	TGTGCCAGCAGTTACGGATCTTCACCCCTCCACTTT
.	TRBV5-1	TRBJ1-1	.	CASSLLAGSDTEAFF	TGCGCCAGCAGCTTGCTTGCAGGATCGGACACTGAAGCTTTCTTT
few	TRBV11-2	TRBJ1-1	.	CASSLGQNTEAFF	TGTGCCAGCAGCTTAGGTCAGAACACTGAAGCTTTCTTT
.	TRBV3-1/TRBV3-2	TRBJ1-1	.	CASSHFFGGEAFF	TGTGCCAGCAGCCATTTCTTCGGGGGGGAAGCTTTCTTT
.	TRBV5-4	TRBJ2-1	TRBD2	CASSTVAGLLDNEQFF	TGTGCCAGCAGCACAGTAGCGGGATTGTTAGACAATGAGCAGTTCTTC
.	TRBV11-1	TRBJ2-2	.	CASSRGRTNTGELFF	TGTGCCAGCAGCCGCGGACGGACGAACACCGGGGAGCTGTTTTTT
.	TRBV5-1	TRBJ2-3	.	CASSLVPTGTSTDTQYF	TGCGCCAGCAGCTTGGTCCCAACAGGGACGAGCACAGATACGCAGTATTTT
few	TRBV25-1	TRBJ2-2	TRBD2	CASSELAGDTGELFF	TGTGCCAGCAGTGAACTAGCGGGGGACACCGGGGAGCTGTTTTTT
.	TRBV27	TRBJ1-1	.	CASSLVRDTEAFF	TGTGCCAGCAGTTTAGTACGGGACACTGAAGCTTTCTTT
once	TRBV5-1	TRBJ1-1	.	CASSPQDMNTEAFF	TGCGCCAGCAGCCCACAGGACATGAACACTGAAGCTTTCTTT
.	TRBV25-1	TRBJ1-4	.	CASSESGSGEKLFF	TGTGCCAGCAGTGAGTCAGGTTCTGGGGAAAAACTGTTTTTT
.	TRBV19	TRBJ2-5	TRBD2	CASSIVADGGETQYF	TGTGCCAGTAGTATTGTAGCCGACGGGGGGGAGACCCAGTACTTC
.	TRBV9	TRBJ1-4	TRBD1	CASSVLPWDREWRTNEKLFF	TGTGCCAGCAGCGTACTCCCGTGGGACAGGGAGTGGCGAACTAATGAAAAACTGTTTTTT
.	TRBV6-1	TRBJ2-4	.	CASSETLEGAKNIQYF	TGTGCCAGCAGTGAAACCTTAGAAGGAGCCAAAAACATTCAGTACTTC
once	TRBV4-1	TRBJ2-7	.	CASSQVFRAYEQYF	TGCGCCAGCAGCCAAGTTTTCCGGGCCTACGAGCAGTACTTC
.	TRBV18	TRBJ1-1	.	CASSNTGLTEAFF	TGTGCCAGCTCAAACACAGGCCTCACTGAAGCTTTCTTT
.	TRBV6-5	TRBJ2-1	.	CASRDGSYNEQFF	TGTGCCAGTCGGGACGGCTCCTACAATGAGCAGTTCTTC